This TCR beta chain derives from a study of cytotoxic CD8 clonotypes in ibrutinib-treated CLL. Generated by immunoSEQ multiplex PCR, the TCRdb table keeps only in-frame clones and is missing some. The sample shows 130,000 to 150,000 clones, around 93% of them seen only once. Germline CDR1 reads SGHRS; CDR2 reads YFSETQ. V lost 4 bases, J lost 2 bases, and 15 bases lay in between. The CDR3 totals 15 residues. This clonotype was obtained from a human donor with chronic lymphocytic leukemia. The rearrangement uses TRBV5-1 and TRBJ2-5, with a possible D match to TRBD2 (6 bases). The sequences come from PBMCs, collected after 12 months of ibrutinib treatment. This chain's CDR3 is CASSITSGGQETQYF. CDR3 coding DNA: TGCGCCAGCAGCATCACCTCCGGAGGGCAAGAGACCCAGTACTTC.